This T cell receptor beta chain was found in a study of cytomegalovirus exposure and HLA in healthy donors. Broader study findings: In vitro checks showed that a few CMV-associated chains really do target CMV antigens.

The table lists this clone with a count of one. What it binds is not known. The V end lost 8 bases, the J end lost 3 bases, and 10 bases lay between the germline ends. Per germline, CDR1 ENHRY and CDR2 SYGVKD. The length of the CDR3 is 12 residues. The PCR contained 60 Vbeta and 13 Jbeta primers. Using immunoSEQ multiplex PCR, the repertoire was profiled, and TCRdb retains in-frame clones only, with some absent. The table has tens of thousands of clones, roughly four fifths seen once; the top ten hold approximately 3.7%. The chain carries TRBV10-3 and TRBJ1-1, with D perhaps TRBD1 (6 bases). Input material: PBMCs. This TCR was recovered from a young man in good health and CMV-seronegative. The CDR3 sequence: CAISHRDTEAFF. CDR3 DNA sequence: TGTGCCATCTCACACAGGGACACTGAAGCTTTCTTT.